Included here is one TCR beta chain sequence, with context. The antigen it binds to is not known. One base away there is no much larger clone; base qualities are not given. The data were obtained in a study of T cells in narcolepsy (dated by TCRdb to between 2018 and 2020). As for the study more broadly: Healthy control donors were enrolled in the study alongside patients who had narcolepsy type 1 or type 2 (NT1, NT2). The study used TCR Vbeta sequencing to track clonotypes in blood and CSF while looking for autoreactive T cells in narcolepsy patients that target self-antigens of hypocretin neurons (hypocretin, TRIB2).

Results the study describes overall, beyond this receptor: No sequences matching autoreactive T cell clones were contained in some blood memory CD4+ repertoires from patients and controls. Numbers of sequenced blood memory CD4+ clonotypes were comparable, averaging about 39,494 in patients and about 33,000 in controls. Autoreactive clonotypes were reported to be detected serially in the blood of the same patients and of different patients, but not in the blood of healthy controls. Plots comparing CSF and blood CD4+ T cell clonotypes from the same patient highlighted HCRT-specific and TRIB2-specific autoreactive clonotypes.

Via the germline V gene (reference sequence), CDR1 is DFQATT and CDR2 SNEGSKA. V was cut back by 3 bases and J by 1 base, leaving a gap of 3 bases between them. Including cysteine and phenylalanine, the CDR3 has 11 amino acids. The DNA shown is the 33-base CDR3, in frame from base 1. Memory CD4+ T cells were sorted ex vivo from peripheral blood of narcolepsy patients and healthy controls for TCR Vbeta sequencing. Receptor libraries were prepared by the immunoSEQ multiplex PCR assay. TCRdb holds this immuneACCESS table with in-frame rearrangements only. Some clones are missing; in checked studies, unresolved V genes explain under half, and the rest has no known cause. For this sample there are about 40,000 clones; approximately 90% appear just once. More than 0.9% of the sample is taken by the ten largest.

This clonotype was obtained from a human donor with narcolepsy. The sample was CD45RA- memory CD4+ T cells from PBMCs. What the cell subset or site label conveys for this sample: memory T cells sorted ex vivo from peripheral blood. The chain uses TRBV20-1 and TRBJ2-5; the D gene cannot be named for sure. The CDR3 region has the sequence CSASAQETQYF. Here is the DNA: TGCAGTGCTAGTGCCCAAGAGACCCAGTACTTC.